The clone carrying this TCR beta chain occurred a few times. Treatment specified: oral pan-JAK inhibitor, 5-10 mg twice daily. Specimens obtained from alopecia areata patients comprised lesional scalp punch biopsies and peripheral blood. These data are taken from a study of CD8+ T cells in alopecia areata. cDNA serving as the sequencing template came from extracted, reverse transcribed RNA. Clones were sequenced by immunoSEQ multiplex PCR, and TCRdb holds only the in-frame ones, with some missing. The sample has 4,500 or so clones, roughly three fifths seen once. The TCR originated in a human donor with alopecia areata. Source: skin, taken at week 4, from a patient treated with tofacitinib.

The CDR3 DNA follows: TGTGCCAGCAGTCCAACCCCATTATCTAGCGGGACCGCCGGGGAGCTGTTTTTT. Translated, it gives CASSPTPLSSGTAGELFF. This chain connects TRBV27 to TRBJ2-2; 9 nucleotides match TRBD2. Per the germline V gene, CDR1 is MNHEY and CDR2 is SMNVEV (reference sequence). This CDR3 contains 18 residues. J gave up 6 bases and V 5 bases, and 16 bases lay outside the gene matches.